The rows below give T cell receptor beta chains drawn from one sample of a study of T cells after yellow fever vaccination. TCRdb re-called the 5' RACE reads through MiXCR, storing one row per CDR3 protein. The data hold fewer than 400,000 distinct CDR3 sequences, with roughly 10% observed a single time. The sample here was CD4+ T cells sorted from PBMCs, taken 45 days after the yellow fever booster vaccination. These receptor sequences come from a young man who received the YFV17D yellow fever vaccine. Both conserved end residues are trimmed from each CDR3.

cdr3_aa: ASSLAGRQGAF
v_call: TRBV5-1
j_call: TRBJ1-1

cdr3_aa: ASSWRQNTGELF
v_call: TRBV5-1
j_call: TRBJ2-2

cdr3_aa: SASPATGAETQY
v_call: TRBV20-1
j_call: TRBJ2-5

cdr3_aa: SARSLGHYNSPLH
v_call: TRBV20-1
j_call: TRBJ1-6

cdr3_aa: ASSYASWGIGGYT
v_call: TRBV6-5
j_call: TRBJ1-2

cdr3_aa: ASSRGPLGFMAF
v_call: TRBV12-3/TRBV12-4
j_call: TRBJ1-1

cdr3_aa: AWSRRGRRTGELFF
v_call: TRBV30
j_call: TRBJ2-2

cdr3_aa: ASSYSRRGTAF
v_call: TRBV6-5
j_call: TRBJ1-1

cdr3_aa: ASSLAQALPTDTQY
v_call: TRBV7-9
j_call: TRBJ2-3

cdr3_aa: ASSQRGGSSYEQY
v_call: TRBV4-3
j_call: TRBJ2-7

cdr3_aa: ASSVGQDYGYT
v_call: TRBV9
j_call: TRBJ1-2

cdr3_aa: ASSFTDRLAYGYT
v_call: TRBV7-2
j_call: TRBJ1-2

cdr3_aa: ASSPTRTSSYEQY
v_call: TRBV7-2
j_call: TRBJ2-7

cdr3_aa: ASSYEQLAPGELF
v_call: TRBV6-2/TRBV6-3
j_call: TRBJ2-2

cdr3_aa: ATSTRDLSSEAF
v_call: TRBV24-1
j_call: TRBJ1-1

cdr3_aa: SARDRTSLQGHYT
v_call: TRBV20-1
j_call: TRBJ1-2

cdr3_aa: SANGGQGITDTQY
v_call: TRBV20-1
j_call: TRBJ2-3

cdr3_aa: ASSAAAGGVFYEQY
v_call: TRBV6-1
j_call: TRBJ2-7

cdr3_aa: ASSLGSVQPQH
v_call: TRBV12-3/TRBV12-4
j_call: TRBJ1-5

cdr3_aa: ASSFRTDQPQH
v_call: TRBV27
j_call: TRBJ1-5

cdr3_aa: ASSWGGARLNTEAF
v_call: TRBV5-1
j_call: TRBJ1-1

cdr3_aa: ASSALGQGNGF
v_call: TRBV5-1
j_call: TRBJ1-1